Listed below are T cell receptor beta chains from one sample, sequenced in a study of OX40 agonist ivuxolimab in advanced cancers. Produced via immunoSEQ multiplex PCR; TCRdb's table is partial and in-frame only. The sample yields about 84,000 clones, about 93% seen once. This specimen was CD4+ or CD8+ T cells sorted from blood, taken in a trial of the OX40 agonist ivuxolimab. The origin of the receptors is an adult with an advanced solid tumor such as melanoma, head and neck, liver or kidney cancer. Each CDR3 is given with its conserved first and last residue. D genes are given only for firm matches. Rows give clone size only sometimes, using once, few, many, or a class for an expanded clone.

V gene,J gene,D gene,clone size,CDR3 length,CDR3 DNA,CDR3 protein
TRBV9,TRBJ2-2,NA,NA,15,TGTGCCAGCAGTTCCTCTGCAGGGACGGCCGGGGAGCTGTTTTTT,CASSSSAGTAGELFF
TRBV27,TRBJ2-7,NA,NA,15,TGTGCCAGCAGTCCGATGCCCGGGAGCCCTTACGAGCAGTACTTC,CASSPMPGSPYEQYF
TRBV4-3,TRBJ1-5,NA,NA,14,TGCGCCAGCAGCCCTAGCTTGATTAATCAGCCCCAGCATTTT,CASSPSLINQPQHF
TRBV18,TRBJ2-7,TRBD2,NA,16,TGTGCCAGCTCACTAGGGACTAGCACCCCCAGGCACGAGCAGTACTTC,CASSLGTSTPRHEQYF
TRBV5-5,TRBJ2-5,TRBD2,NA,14,TGTGCCACCGCAGGGACTAGCCGGGATGAGACCCAGTACTTC,CATAGTSRDETQYF
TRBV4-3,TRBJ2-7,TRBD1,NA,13,TGCGCCAGCAGCCAGGGGACAGACTACGAGCAGTACTTC,CASSQGTDYEQYF
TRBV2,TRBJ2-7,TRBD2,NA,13,TGTGCCAGCAGTGTGGGACTAGCTGGCGAGCAGTACTTC,CASSVGLAGEQYF
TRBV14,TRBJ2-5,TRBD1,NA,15,TGTGCCAGCAGCCAGATCCAGGGGGCACAAGAGACCCAGTACTTC,CASSQIQGAQETQYF
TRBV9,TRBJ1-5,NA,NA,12,TGTGCCAGCAGCGTAGGGGTGGGGCCCCAGCATTTT,CASSVGVGPQHF
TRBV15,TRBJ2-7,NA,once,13,TGTGCCACCAGCAAAGGGGGGGCCTACGAGCAGTACTTC,CATSKGGAYEQYF
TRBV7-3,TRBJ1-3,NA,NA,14,TGTGCCAGCAGCCCAACGGGGTCTGGAAACACCATATATTTT,CASSPTGSGNTIYF
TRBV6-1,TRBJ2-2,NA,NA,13,TGTGCCAGCAACCCCCCCCACACCGGGGAGCTGTTTTTT,CASNPPHTGELFF
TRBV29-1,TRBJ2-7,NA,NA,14,TGCAGCGTTGAAGCGGTACAGCCCTCCTACGAGCAGTACTTC,CSVEAVQPSYEQYF
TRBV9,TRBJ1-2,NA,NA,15,TGTGCCAGCAGGGGGAGGACAGTTGACAACTATGGCTACACCTTC,CASRGRTVDNYGYTF
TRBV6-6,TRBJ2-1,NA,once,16,TGTGCCAGCACAGACCCGTGGACGGGCCAATACAATGAGCAGTTCTTC,CASTDPWTGQYNEQFF
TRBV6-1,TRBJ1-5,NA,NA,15,NA,CASSDFRGKGQPQHF
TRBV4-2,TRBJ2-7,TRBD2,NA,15,TGTGCCAGCAGCCCTCTTACTAGCGGGATGGACGAGCAGTACTTC,CASSPLTSGMDEQYF
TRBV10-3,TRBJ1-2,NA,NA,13,TGTGCCATCACTAGGGAGCCGGACAATGGCTACACCTTC,CAITREPDNGYTF
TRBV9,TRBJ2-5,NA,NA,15,TGTGCCAGCAGCGTAACCGCGGACTACCAAGAGACCCAGTACTTC,CASSVTADYQETQYF
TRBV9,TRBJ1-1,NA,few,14,TGTGCCAGCAGCGCTGGGTGGGGGGCGACTGAAGCTTTCTTT,CASSAGWGATEAFF
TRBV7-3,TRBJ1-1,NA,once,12,TGTGCCAGCACGGACAGCTTCACTGAAGCTTTCTTT,CASTDSFTEAFF
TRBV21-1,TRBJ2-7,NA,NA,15,TGTGCCAGCAGCAACCCGGGACAGGGGTTATACGAGCAGTACTTC,CASSNPGQGLYEQYF
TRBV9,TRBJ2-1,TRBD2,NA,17,TGTGCCAGCAGCGTGGCCCTTAGCGGGAGGACCTACAATGAGCAGTTCTTC,CASSVALSGRTYNEQFF
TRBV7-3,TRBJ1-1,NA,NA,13,TGTGCCAGCAGCGCGGGACAGAACACTGAAGCTTTCTTT,CASSAGQNTEAFF
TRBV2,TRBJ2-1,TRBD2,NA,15,TGTGCCAGCAGCGGGACTAGGGGGAGGCTAGATGAGCAGTTCTTC,CASSGTRGRLDEQFF
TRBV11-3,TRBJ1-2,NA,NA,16,TGTGCCAGCAGCTTAATATCGAATCATCTGCCTTATGGCTACACCTTC,CASSLISNHLPYGYTF
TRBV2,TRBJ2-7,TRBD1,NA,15,TGTGCCAGCACCACTAACCCGGGACAGGCCTACGAGCAGTACTTC,CASTTNPGQAYEQYF
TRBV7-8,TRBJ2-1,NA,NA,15,TGTGCCAGCAGCTTGGGACGTAGCCCCTACAATGAGCAGTTCTTC,CASSLGRSPYNEQFF
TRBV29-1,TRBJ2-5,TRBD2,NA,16,TGCAGCGTTGGGGCTAGCGGGAGTAGCCTTCAAGAGACCCAGTACTTC,CSVGASGSSLQETQYF